Described below is a single TCR beta chain sequence and its context. The antigen is not known. The source of the sample is a study of beta chain features in type 1 diabetes. Across the whole study: Patients shared similar age, gender and cell yields with healthy donors. Study-wide findings and caveats: The study found that naive, central memory and Treg TCRB repertoires appeared more similar in patients than in healthy donors.

A sort by CD45RO/CCR7/CD25/CD127/CD95/CD27 yielded CD4+ naive, central memory, regulatory and stem cell-like memory cells. Germline values: CDR1 MDHEN, CDR2 SYDVKM. This CDR3 comprises 13 residues. V was shortened by 8 bases and J by 6 bases, with 17 bases between the two germline ends. Isolated RNA was reverse transcribed in full, so expressed TCRB transcripts were sequenced. Profiled with immunoSEQ multiplex PCR; TCRdb holds only in-frame clones, not every one. The sample has roughly 300,000 clones, around 8% seen once. Sequencing was done on a sample of central memory CD4+ T cells from blood. This sequence was found in a woman between 18 and 30 years old in good health. The rearrangement joins TRBV28 to TRBJ2-7; D possibly uses TRBD1 or TRBD2 (5 bases each). DNA for the CDR3: TGTGCCAGCGGACGGCAGGGAGATCGCGAGCAGTACTTC. Amino acids: CASGRQGDREQYF.